These T cell receptor beta chains were read from a single sample in a study of T cells in Graves' hyperthyroidism and ophthalmopathy. TCRdb analysed the multiplex PCR reads with MiXCR anew, one entry per CDR3 protein. The sample includes approximately 560,000 distinct CDR3 sequences, approximately 15% of them seen just once. The material sequenced was blood. The receptors were sampled from a woman in her 30s with Graves' hyperthyroidism. The CDR3 runs from the conserved cysteine through the conserved F or W. D genes are given only for firm matches. Clone sizes are given selectively: once, few, many, or a class where the clone is expanded.

13,NA,TRBJ2-4,TRBV29-1,NA,CSVGGNRVDIQCF,TGCAGCGTTGGTGGGAATCGGGTGGACATTCAGTGCTTC
18,NA,TRBJ1-2,TRBV15,NA,CATSTREQSEYRGYGYTF,TGTGCCACCAGCACCAGAGAACAATCGGAGTACAGAGGGTATGGCTACACCTTC
15,TRBD2,TRBJ2-2,TRBV20-1,NA,CSASHSSGRTGELFF,TGCAGTGCTAGTCACTCTAGCGGGAGGACCGGGGAGCTGTTTTTT
12,TRBD1,TRBJ1-1,TRBV20-1,many,CSAGQGESEAFF,TGCAGTGCGGGACAGGGCGAAAGTGAAGCTTTCTTT
13,NA,TRBJ2-7,TRBV20-1,many,CSAPGGLTYEQYF,TGCAGTGCTCCAGGAGGGCTTACCTACGAGCAGTACTTC
13,NA,TRBJ2-2,TRBV6-1,many,CASSEGDTGELFF,TGTGCCAGCAGTGAAGGGGACACCGGGGAGCTGTTTTTT
15,NA,TRBJ2-1,TRBV9,NA,CASSSSGASYNEQFF,TGTGCCAGCAGCTCGAGCGGAGCTTCCTACAATGAGCAGTTCTTC
12,NA,TRBJ2-1,TRBV19,NA,CASSIVSNEQFF,TGTGCCAGTAGTATAGTCAGCAATGAGCAGTTCTTC
14,TRBD1,TRBJ2-5,TRBV7-9,few,CAGSLGQGQETQYF,TGTGCCGGCAGCCTAGGACAGGGACAAGAGACCCAGTACTTC
16,TRBD2,TRBJ2-1,TRBV11-1,many,CASSHELAGGSDEQFF,TGTGCCAGCAGCCACGAACTAGCGGGAGGGAGCGATGAGCAGTTCTTC
14,TRBD1,TRBJ2-2,TRBV5-1,few,CASRGQGGTGELFF,TGCGCCAGCCGTGGACAGGGAGGCACCGGGGAGCTGTTTTTT
16,NA,TRBJ2-1,TRBV6-1,few,CASSPLWTGTYNEQFF,TGTGCCAGCAGTCCCCTCTGGACTGGAACCTACAATGAGCAGTTCTTC
16,NA,TRBJ2-2,TRBV12-3/TRBV12-4,few,CASSLIGYSKTGELFF,TGTGCCAGCAGTTTGATTGGCTACTCAAAGACCGGGGAGCTGTTTTTT
15,NA,TRBJ2-5,TRBV6-1,many,CASSYRQASQETQYF,TGTGCCAGCAGTTATAGGCAGGCTAGTCAAGAGACCCAGTACTTC
13,NA,TRBJ1-6,TRBV20-1,few,CSARTNRDSPLHF,TGCAGTGCCAGAACGAACAGGGACTCACCCCTCCACTTT
16,NA,TRBJ2-2,TRBV7-6,many,CASSLGPSRNTGELFF,TGTGCCAGCAGCTTAGGACCTTCCCGTAACACCGGGGAGCTGTTTTTT
15,TRBD1,TRBJ2-4,TRBV29-1,many,CSVEDTGQGPNIQYF,TGCAGCGTTGAAGACACGGGACAGGGGCCCAACATTCAGTACTTC
14,TRBD1,TRBJ2-7,TRBV7-7,few,CASSPGQGSIEQYF,TGTGCCAGCAGTCCCGGACAGGGTAGCATCGAGCAGTACTTC
15,NA,TRBJ1-2,TRBV7-3,NA,CASSLAPGPNYGYTF,TGTGCCAGCAGCTTAGCTCCAGGACCTAACTATGGCTACACCTTC
14,NA,TRBJ2-1,TRBV3-1,many,CASSQDAVANEQFF,TGTGCCAGCAGCCAAGATGCCGTAGCCAATGAGCAGTTCTTC
16,TRBD2,TRBJ2-7,TRBV7-2,few,CASSLAGGGDRYEQYF,TGTGCCAGCAGCTTAGCGGGGGGGGGGGACCGTTACGAGCAGTACTTC
15,TRBD1,TRBJ1-2,TRBV10-3,NA,CAISVDRGRNYGYTF,TGTGCCATCAGTGTCGACAGGGGGCGAAACTATGGCTACACCTTC
15,NA,TRBJ2-3,TRBV7-8,many,CASSRNQGSTDTQYF,TGTGCCAGCAGCCGAAACCAGGGGAGCACAGATACGCAGTATTTT
14,TRBD2,TRBJ2-7,TRBV2,few,CASSEVAGVWEQYF,TGTGCCAGCAGTGAAGTAGCGGGAGTCTGGGAGCAGTACTTC
17,TRBD2,TRBJ2-3,TRBV7-3,many,CASSLGLAGVPADTQYF,TGTGCCAGCAGCTTAGGGCTAGCGGGGGTCCCGGCAGATACGCAGTATTTT
15,NA,TRBJ2-1,TRBV24-1,many,CATSEGGEVYNEQFF,TGTGCCACCAGTGAAGGTGGGGAAGTGTACAATGAGCAGTTCTTC
17,TRBD2,TRBJ2-5,TRBV7-3,NA,CASSLTGAGGPGETQYF,TGTGCCAGCAGCTTAACAGGGGCGGGGGGTCCTGGGGAGACCCAGTACTTC
15,TRBD2,TRBJ2-7,TRBV5-1,many,CASSTLAGGSYEQYF,TGCGCCAGCAGCACCTTAGCGGGAGGCTCCTACGAGCAGTACTTC
14,NA,TRBJ2-1,TRBV20-1,many,CSANTGATYNEQFF,TGCAGTGCTAATACCGGGGCGACCTACAATGAGCAGTTCTTC
16,TRBD2,TRBJ2-3,TRBV27,many,CASSLLASGNTDTQYF,TGTGCCAGCAGTTTATTGGCTAGCGGAAACACAGATACGCAGTATTTT
13,NA,TRBJ2-1,TRBV24-1,many,CATSENDSSEQFF,TGTGCCACCAGTGAAAATGACAGTTCTGAGCAGTTCTTC
12,NA,TRBJ1-1,TRBV19,few,CASSIGIGEAFF,TGTGCCAGTAGTATAGGGATCGGGGAAGCTTTCTTT
13,NA,TRBJ1-5,TRBV6-1,few,CASRRTSNQPQHF,TGTGCCAGCAGAAGGACATCGAATCAGCCCCAGCATTTT
15,NA,TRBJ2-4,TRBV27,NA,CASSRAAIAKNIQYF,TGTGCCAGCAGTAGGGCGGCAATAGCCAAAAACATTCAGTACTTC
15,TRBD2,TRBJ2-7,TRBV7-9,many,CASSFSGASSYEQYF,TGTGCCAGCAGCTTTAGCGGGGCGAGCTCCTACGAGCAGTACTTC
13,TRBD2,TRBJ2-5,TRBV7-7,many,CASSGAGAGTQYF,TGTGCTAGCAGCGGGGCGGGAGCGGGGACCCAGTACTTC
13,NA,TRBJ2-3,TRBV12-3/TRBV12-4,many,CASSLRVTDTQYF,TGTGCCAGCAGCCTACGAGTCACAGATACGCAGTATTTT
13,NA,TRBJ2-5,TRBV29-1,NA,CSVENTIKETQYF,TGCAGCGTTGAAAACACCATAAAAGAGACCCAGTACTTC
15,NA,TRBJ2-2,TRBV20-1,NA,CSARPPGGTTGELFF,TGCAGTGCCCGACCCCCAGGGGGGACCACCGGGGAGCTGTTTTTT
17,TRBD2,TRBJ2-1,TRBV20-1,many,CSARTSGRTGSYNEQFF,TGCAGTGCCAGGACTAGCGGGAGGACCGGCTCCTACAATGAGCAGTTCTTC
16,NA,TRBJ2-1,TRBV18,many,CASSRRDSQGYNEQFF,TGTGCCAGCTCACGAAGAGATTCCCAGGGCTACAATGAGCAGTTCTTC
15,NA,TRBJ1-2,TRBV7-8,many,CASSLDTDSFYGYTF,TGTGCCAGCAGCTTAGACACGGACTCCTTCTATGGCTACACCTTC
19,TRBD2,TRBJ2-1,TRBV20-1,many,CSARATGTSGRGAYNEQFF,TGCAGTGCTAGAGCGACCGGGACTAGCGGGAGGGGCGCCTACAATGAGCAGTTCTTC
15,TRBD1,TRBJ2-5,TRBV5-1,few,CASSLTGGSQETQYF,TGCGCCAGCAGCTTGACAGGGGGCTCCCAAGAGACCCAGTACTTC
18,TRBD1,TRBJ2-6,TRBV9,NA,CASSVRRQGAFGANVLTF,TGTGCCAGCAGCGTCAGAAGACAGGGGGCTTTTGGGGCCAACGTCCTGACTTTC
12,NA,TRBJ1-5,TRBV20-1,many,CSARGIDQPQHF,TGCAGTGCTAGAGGTATTGATCAGCCCCAGCATTTT
15,NA,TRBJ2-7,TRBV3-1,many,CASSQGPGISYEQYF,TGTGCCAGCAGCCAAGGGCCTGGGATTAGTTACGAGCAGTACTTC
14,TRBD2,TRBJ2-7,TRBV5-1,many,CASSTGGGLYEQYF,TGCGCCAGCAGCACGGGGGGGGGGCTTTACGAGCAGTACTTC
14,NA,TRBJ1-4,TRBV28,many,CASSFSGLEEKLFF,TGTGCCAGCAGTTTCTCGGGTTTGGAGGAAAAACTGTTTTTT
14,TRBD1,TRBJ2-7,TRBV7-8,many,CASSSYRGVHEQYF,TGTGCCAGCAGCTCCTACAGGGGTGTACACGAGCAGTACTTC
14,TRBD1,TRBJ1-1,TRBV5-1,many,CASSPMGQGTEAFF,TGCGCCAGCAGCCCGATGGGACAGGGCACTGAAGCTTTCTTT
14,NA,TRBJ1-1,TRBV12-3/TRBV12-4,many,CASTQENMNTEAFF,TGTGCCAGCACGCAAGAGAACATGAACACTGAAGCTTTCTTT
16,TRBD2,TRBJ2-1,TRBV20-1,NA,CSASSTSGLNYNEQFF,TGCAGTGCTTCCTCGACTAGCGGGTTGAACTACAATGAGCAGTTCTTC
15,NA,TRBJ1-5,TRBV15,many,CATSRDVQANQPQHF,TGTGCCACCAGCAGAGATGTACAGGCCAATCAGCCCCAGCATTTT
11,NA,TRBJ2-1,TRBV19,NA,CASSTSHEQFF,TGTGCCAGTAGTACTTCCCATGAGCAGTTCTTC